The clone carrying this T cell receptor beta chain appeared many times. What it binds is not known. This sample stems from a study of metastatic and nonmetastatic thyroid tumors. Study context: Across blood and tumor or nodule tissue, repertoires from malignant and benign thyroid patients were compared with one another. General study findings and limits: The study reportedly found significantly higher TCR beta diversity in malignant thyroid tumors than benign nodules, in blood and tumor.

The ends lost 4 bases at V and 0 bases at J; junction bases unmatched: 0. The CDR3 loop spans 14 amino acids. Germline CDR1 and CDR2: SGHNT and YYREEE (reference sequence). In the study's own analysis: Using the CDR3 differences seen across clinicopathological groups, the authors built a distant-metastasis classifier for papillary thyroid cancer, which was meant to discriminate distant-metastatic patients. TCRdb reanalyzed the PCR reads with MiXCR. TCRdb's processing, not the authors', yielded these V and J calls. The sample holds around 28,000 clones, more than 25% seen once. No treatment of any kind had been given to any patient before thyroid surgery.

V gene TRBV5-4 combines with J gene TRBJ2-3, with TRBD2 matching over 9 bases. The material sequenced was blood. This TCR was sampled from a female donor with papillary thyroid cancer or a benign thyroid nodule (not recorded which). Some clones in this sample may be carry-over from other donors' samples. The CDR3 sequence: CASSLAGSTDTQYF. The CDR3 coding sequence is TGTGCCAGCAGCCTAGCGGGAAGCACAGATACGCAGTATTTT.